This entry lists 2 T cell receptor beta chains sequenced from one sample in a study of response to subunit inactivated influenza vaccine. TCRdb itself ran the RT-PCR reads through MiXCR, one entry per CDR3 protein. The table includes about 310,000 distinct CDR3 sequences, 21% detected once. This specimen consisted of PBMCs from blood, obtained approximately 20 months after vaccination. All receptors derive from a man between 50 and 69 years old who received an inactivated influenza vaccine.

The sample holds a few counts of this clonotype. This rearrangement joins TRBV19 to TRBJ2-1, with 14 nucleotides matching TRBD2. From germline, CDR1 is LNHDA and CDR2 SQIVND (reference sequence). This CDR3 contains 16 residues. V gave up 5 bases and J gave up 3 bases; unmatched junction bases: 3. CDR3 loop: CASSGGLAGVYNEQFF. In nucleotides, the CDR3 is TGTGCCAGTAGTGGGGGACTAGCGGGAGTCTACAATGAGCAGTTCTTC.

This clonotype was counted a few times. The chain combines TRBV20-1 with TRBJ2-3; no clear D. Germline lookup yields CDR1 DFQATT and CDR2 SNEGSKA (reference sequence). Trimming removed 6 bases at V and 3 bases at J, with 7 bases between. This CDR3 has 11 amino acids. The chain's CDR3 is CSATRTDTQYF. The CDR3 coding sequence is TGCAGTGCCACCAGGACAGATACGCAGTATTTT.